A single sample is the source of the 30 T cell receptor beta chains below, sequenced in a study of cytomegalovirus exposure and HLA in healthy donors (dated by TCRdb to 2015 to 2018). Receptor libraries were prepared by the immunoSEQ multiplex PCR assay. The multiplex PCR relied on a mix of 60 forward primers for TCR Vbeta segments and 13 reverse primers for TCR Jbeta segments. TCRdb took over this immuneACCESS table, retaining in-frame rearrangements with V and J assigned. Such tables are incomplete; in checked studies, under half of the missing clones stem from an unresolved V gene, and the remainder is unexplained. This sample comprises 110,000 or so clones, around 84% of them detected only once. Of the sample, approximately 1.3% falls within the top ten clones. The source material was PBMCs. These TCRs come from a man between 25 and 39 years old in good health and CMV-seronegative.

The chain has TRBV20-1 and TRBJ2-3; a weak D match, TRBD2 (5 bases). Looked up from germline, CDR1 is DFQATT and CDR2 is SNEGSKA (reference sequence). CDR3 length equals 11 residues. The V and J ends lost 6 bases and 8 bases respectively, with 12 bases between them. The CDR3 is CSAPLGGTQYF. The CDR3 region has the DNA TGCAGTGCCCCGCTTGGAGGTACGCAGTATTTT.

The CDR3: CASSRAGADEQYF. CDR3 nucleotides: TGCGCCAGCAGCCGGGCAGGGGCAGACGAGCAGTACTTC. This chain connects TRBV5-1 to TRBJ2-7; possibly TRBD1 for D (6 bases). The V end lost 4 bases, the J end lost 5 bases, and 13 bases lay between the germline ends. Per the germline V gene, CDR1 is SGHRS and CDR2 is YFSETQ. This CDR3 contains 13 residues.

This rearrangement joins TRBV4-3 to TRBJ2-2, with D maybe TRBD1 (5 bases). This CDR3 spans 15 amino acids. Trimming shortened V by 1 base and J by 6 bases, and 12 bases separated the two germline ends. The germline V gene has CDR1 LGHNA and CDR2 YSLEER. The CDR3 DNA reads TGCGCCAGCAGCCAAGGGGGCGCGTCGTCCGGGGAGCTGTTTTTT. Its protein is CASSQGGASSGELFF.

This chain's CDR3 is CASSPGTDYGYTF. CDR3 nucleotide sequence: TGTGCCAGCAGCCCCGGGACAGACTATGGCTACACCTTC. V and J are TRBV13 and TRBJ1-2, with 7 bases lining up with TRBD1. J lost 3 bases, V lost 5 bases, and 3 bases had no gene match. CDR3 size: 13 residues. CDR1 and CDR2 from the germline V gene are PRHDT and FYEKMQ (reference sequence).

The gene calls are TRBV7-9 and TRBJ2-3; TRBD2 matches 13 bases. CDR3 length equals 14 residues. Germline values: CDR1 SEHNR, CDR2 FQNEAQ (reference sequence). With V trimmed by 5 bases and J by 13 bases, 9 bases remained unmatched. CDR3 sequence: CASSPTGTSGVEYF. DNA for the CDR3: TGTGCCAGCAGCCCGACCGGGACTAGCGGGGTGGAGTATTTT.

The V and J genes are TRBV5-4 and TRBJ2-1, with D hard to call. In germline, CDR1 is SGHNT, CDR2 YYREEE (reference sequence). The CDR3 runs to 13 residues. With 4 bases removed from V and 6 bases from J, the gap between germline ends came to 11 bases. The DNA for the CDR3 is TGTGCCAGCAGCCCCCGATCGGGCAATGAGCAGTTCTTC. It yields the protein CASSPRSGNEQFF. The full variable domain, its missing parts supplied by reference TRBV5-4 and TRBJ2-1, is ETGVTQSPTHLIKTRGQQVTLRCSSQSGHNTVSWYQQALGQGPQFIFQYYREEENGRGNFPPRFSGLQFPNYSSELNVNALELDDSALYLCASSPRSGNEQFFGPGTRLTVL.

The CDR3 here is CASSLGPGAEQYF. Written as DNA, the CDR3 is TGTGCCAGCAGCTTGGGACCAGGGGCCGAGCAGTACTTC. V is TRBV5-6 and J is TRBJ2-7; D is possibly TRBD1 (6 bases). CDR1 is SGHDT and CDR2 is YYEEEE in the germline V gene. V gave up 0 bases and J gave up 6 bases, with 10 bases separating them. This CDR3 has 13 amino acids.

The CDR3 DNA sequence: TGCAGTGCTAAGGGAGGCTACGAGCAGTACTTC. Protein product: CSAKGGYEQYF. The V gene is TRBV20-1, the J gene TRBJ2-7; perhaps TRBD2 as D (6 bases). CDR1 and CDR2 from the germline V gene are DFQATT and SNEGSKA (reference sequence). The CDR3 is 11 residues long. The ends were cut back, 4 bases at V and 3 bases at J, with 7 bases in the middle.

This clone was seen once. The gene calls are TRBV28 and TRBJ2-5, with TRBD1 matching over 10 bases. CDR1 is MDHEN and CDR2 is SYDVKM in the germline V gene. The CDR3 contains 16 residues. Trimming removed 2 bases from V and 3 bases from J; junction bases left unmatched: 6. The CDR3: CASSLRDRGREETQYF. The DNA of the CDR3 is TGTGCCAGCAGTTTAAGAGACAGGGGGCGGGAAGAGACCCAGTACTTC. Looking up the rest from reference TRBV28 and TRBJ2-5 gives the full variable domain: DVKVTQSSRYLVKRTGEKVFLECVQDMDHENMFWYRQDPGLGLRLIYFSYDVKMKEKGDIPEGYSVSREKKERFSLILESASTNQTSMYLCASSLRDRGREETQYFGPGTRLLVL.

This clone was found a few times. The rearrangement uses TRBV4-1 and TRBJ2-1; D is ambiguous. CDR3 length: 12 amino acids. V was pared by 5 bases and J by 4 bases, with 6 bases between. CDR1 and CDR2 from the germline V gene are MGHRA and YSYEKL. The DNA of the CDR3 is TGCGCCAGCAGCACAGAGTACAATGAGCAGTTCTTC. It specifies CASSTEYNEQFF.

V and J are TRBV6-5 and TRBJ1-4, with TRBD1 identical over 7 bases. V trimming: 6 bases; J trimming: 8 bases; junction bases outside the gene matches: 12. The CDR3 spans 15 residues. Germline values: CDR1 MNHEY, CDR2 SVGAGI. DNA for the CDR3: TGTGCCAGCAGCCGACTTGACAGGGTGAAGGAAAAACTGTTTTTT. Residues: CASSRLDRVKEKLFF.

The chain carries TRBV6-5 and TRBJ1-2; D is uncertain. The ends were cut back, 5 bases at V and 4 bases at J, with 14 bases in the middle. Germline lookup yields CDR1 MNHEY and CDR2 SVGAGI. This CDR3 has 14 amino acids. The CDR3 region is CASSEGTAFYGYTF. The CDR3 nucleotides are TGTGCCAGCAGTGAAGGAACAGCCTTCTATGGCTACACCTTC.

The chain employs TRBV5-5 and TRBJ2-5; 8 bases align to TRBD1. Germline CDR1 and CDR2: SGHKS and YYEKEE (reference sequence). The CDR3 totals 13 residues. J lost 5 bases, V lost 4 bases, and 4 bases had no gene match. This CDR3 reads CASSPGGFETQYF. The CDR3 DNA reads TGTGCCAGCAGCCCAGGGGGCTTCGAGACCCAGTACTTC.

Worth noting for this clone: One end of the junction varies from germline; a read error may be responsible. The V and J genes are TRBV7-9 and TRBJ1-1, with unresolved D. There are 12 residues in the CDR3. Germline V CDR1 and CDR2: SEHNR, FQNEAQ (reference sequence). The CDR3 region has the DNA TGTTCCAGCAGCCCGGAGGAGATGTGGGCTTTCTTT. Its protein product is CSSSPEEMWAFF. Full variable domain (missing parts from reference TRBV7-9 and TRBJ1-1): DTGVSQNPRHKITKRGQNVTFRCDPISEHNRLYWYRQTLGQGPEFLTYFQNEAQLEKSRLLSDRFSAERPKGSFSTLEIQRTEQGDSAMYLCSSSPEEMWAFFGQGTRLTVV.

This clone has a handful of counts. The rearrangement joins TRBV7-9 to TRBJ1-1; a weak D match, TRBD1 (6 bases). V was trimmed by 8 bases and J by 6 bases, leaving 13 bases between them. The CDR3 covers 12 residues. Looked up from germline, CDR1 is SEHNR and CDR2 is FQNEAQ (reference sequence). DNA of the CDR3: TGTGCCAGCGAGACCAGGGGCGCTGAAGCTTTCTTT. As protein: CASETRGAEAFF.

The rearrangement links TRBV28 to TRBJ2-1, with D possibly matching TRBD2 (5 bases). The CDR3 spans 12 residues. Germline V gene sequence: CDR1 MDHEN, CDR2 SYDVKM. The V end lost 6 bases, the J end lost 7 bases, and 10 bases lay between the germline ends. The CDR3 DNA sequence: TGTGCCAGCAGCGGACTTATTAATGAGCAGTTCTTC. This codes for CASSGLINEQFF.

This clone was seen a few times. The chain links TRBV9 to TRBJ1-1, with D possibly matching TRBD1 (6 bases). The V end lost 4 bases, the J end lost 3 bases, and 10 bases lay between the germline ends. There are 13 residues in the CDR3. The V gene's germline CDR1 is SGDLS and CDR2 YYNGEE. CDR3 DNA: TGTGCCAGCAGCCTAGGGGGGGACACTGAAGCTTTCTTT. Encoded protein: CASSLGGDTEAFF.

The rearrangement uses TRBV7-2 and TRBJ2-1; D is unclear. The CDR3 totals 18 residues. Trimming shortened V by 1 base and J by 1 base, and 17 bases separated the two germline ends. Germline V gene sequence: CDR1 SGHTA, CDR2 FQGNSA. The CDR3 DNA is TGTGCCAGCAGCTTAGTCGTCTGGGCCAAGAATTCCTACAATGAGCAGTTCTTC. Translated, it gives CASSLVVWAKNSYNEQFF.

J is TRBJ1-5 and V is TRBV12-5, with a weak D call TRBD1 (5 bases). The germline V and J ends were trimmed by 7 bases and 0 bases, with 10 bases remaining between them. From germline, CDR1 is LGHNT and CDR2 FRNRAP. The CDR3 consists of 14 residues. The CDR3 nucleotides are TGTGCTAGTGCGGGGGGGGTTAGCAATCAGCCCCAGCATTTT. Amino acid sequence: CASAGGVSNQPQHF.

This chain links TRBV29-1 with TRBJ1-6, with D perhaps TRBD1 (6 bases). CDR3 length: 14 residues. V was shortened by 3 bases and J by 7 bases, with 13 bases between the two germline ends. The germline V gene encodes CDR1 SQVTM and CDR2 ANQGSEA. The CDR3 is CSVDWGQVNSPLHF. Here the CDR3 DNA reads TGCAGCGTTGACTGGGGGCAGGTCAATTCACCCCTCCACTTT.

The chain combines TRBV5-8 with TRBJ1-2; D is perhaps TRBD1 (6 bases). V was trimmed by 0 bases and J by 7 bases, leaving 13 bases between them. The CDR3 is 14 residues long. Germline lookup yields CDR1 SGHTS and CDR2 YDEGEE. In nucleotides, the CDR3 is TGTGCCAGCAGCTTGGCGACAGGACGGAGTGGCTACACCTTC. Protein: CASSLATGRSGYTF.

In its sample, this clone was seen once. Other DNA sequences in this specimen translate into the identical CDR3. The chain uses TRBV29-1 and TRBJ2-7, with a weak D call TRBD1 (6 bases). Germline V gene sequence: CDR1 SQVTM, CDR2 ANQGSEA. V was clipped by 1 base and J by 5 bases, with 9 bases between them. The CDR3 has 12 residues. The CDR3 is CSVEGTAHEQYF. The CDR3 region has the DNA TGCAGCGTTGAAGGGACAGCCCACGAGCAGTACTTC.

The sample holds a few counts of this clone. The genes are TRBV28 and TRBJ1-2; the match to TRBD1 covers 8 bases. The CDR3 spans 15 residues. Trimming took 2 bases from V and 3 from J; bases not matched to a gene: 5. Germline CDR1 is MDHEN and CDR2 is SYDVKM. Here the CDR3 DNA reads TGTGCCAGCAGTTTACTCAGGGGGCAAGACTATGGCTACACCTTC. Protein product: CASSLLRGQDYGYTF.

This clone was seen just once. The chain joins TRBV6-4 to TRBJ2-1, with TRBD2 identical over 12 bases. The CDR3 is 13 residues long. Germline CDR1 and CDR2: MRHNA and SNTAGT. V shed 6 bases, J shed 6 bases, and the junction held 0 bases outside the gene matches. The CDR3 DNA reads as TGTGCCAGCAGACTAGCGGGAGGCAATGAGCAGTTCTTC. This sequence encodes CASRLAGGNEQFF.

The V and J genes are TRBV11-2 and TRBJ2-7; 8 bases are shared with TRBD2. CDR1 SGHAT and CDR2 FQNNGV come from the germline V gene. J was trimmed by 2 bases and V by 2 bases; bases with no gene match: 5. CDR3 length: 15 residues. DNA of the CDR3: TGTGCCAGCAGCTTATCAGCGGGAGAAGCCTACGAGCAGTACTTC. Amino acid sequence: CASSLSAGEAYEQYF.

This clone was detected once. V and J are TRBV7-2 and TRBJ2-1; TRBD2 aligns across 7 bases. Trimming removed 2 bases from V and 4 bases from J; junction bases left unmatched: 5. This CDR3 has 15 residues. Germline CDR1 reads SGHTA; CDR2 reads FQGNSA. The CDR3 region is CASSLSAGEYNEQFF. The CDR3 nucleotides are TGTGCCAGCAGCTTAAGCGCGGGGGAATACAATGAGCAGTTCTTC. Full variable domain (missing parts from reference TRBV7-2 and TRBJ2-1): GAGVSQSPSNKVTEKGKDVELRCDPISGHTALYWYRQSLGQGLEFLIYFQGNSAPDKSGLPSDRFSAERTGGSVSTLTIQRTQQEDSAVYLCASSLSAGEYNEQFFGPGTRLTVL.

The J gene is TRBJ2-1, the V gene TRBV5-1; 13 bases map to TRBD2. The CDR3 is 17 residues long. V shed 3 bases and J 6 bases; nucleotides not matched to a gene: 9. Germline lookup yields CDR1 SGHRS and CDR2 YFSETQ. For the CDR3, the DNA is TGCGCCAGCAGCTCCCGACTAGCGGGGGGCCTCGCCAATGAGCAGTTCTTC. Encoded protein: CASSSRLAGGLANEQFF.

This clone was found a few times. V gene TRBV6-6 combines with J gene TRBJ2-7; perhaps TRBD2 as D (5 bases). Per the germline V gene, CDR1 is MNHNY and CDR2 is SVGAGI (reference sequence). CDR3 length: 13 residues. This CDR3 reads CATAGGSSYEQYF. The CDR3 DNA reads as TGTGCGACCGCGGGTGGAAGCTCCTACGAGCAGTACTTC.

The chain is built from TRBV7-9 and TRBJ1-5; D is possibly TRBD1 (5 bases). The V and J ends lost 4 bases and 4 bases respectively, with 11 bases between them. The germline V gene has CDR1 SEHNR and CDR2 FQNEAQ (reference sequence). There are 14 residues in the CDR3. In DNA, the CDR3 is TGTGCCAGCAGCTCCGCCCAGGGAAATCAGCCCCAGCATTTT. This translates into CASSSAQGNQPQHF.

V usage is TRBV6-5 and J usage is TRBJ1-1; D possibly corresponds to TRBD1 (6 bases). Trimming took off 7 bases at V and 7 bases at J, with 22 bases between the two ends. Germline CDR1 is MNHEY and CDR2 is SVGAGI. The CDR3 totals 15 residues. CDR3 sequence: CASTNRGVGGDEAFF. In DNA, the CDR3 is TGTGCCAGCACCAACCGGGGGGTGGGGGGCGATGAAGCTTTCTTT.